One and the same sample provided the 5 T cell receptor beta chains below, sequenced in a study of T cells in Graves' hyperthyroidism and ophthalmopathy. Authors of the study amplified TCR beta CDR3 regions from RNA transcripts. The primer set for the first-round RT-PCR of the TCR CDR3 was HTBI. TCRdb re-called the multiplex PCR reads through MiXCR, storing one row per CDR3 protein. The top ten clones hold about 34% of a sample with about 640,000 distinct CDR3 sequences, 20% of them seen once. Sequencing was carried out using blood. The origin of the receptors is a man aged 25-45 years with Graves' ophthalmopathy.

This clonotype was recorded many times. The chain couples TRBV12-3 or TRBV12-4 to TRBJ1-1; no clear D gene. The CDR3 sequence is 10 residues long. V was clipped by 4 bases and J by 10 bases, with 7 bases between them. The CDR3 DNA reads TGTGCCAGCAGTTGGGAGTCAGCTTTCTTT. The encoded protein is CASSWESAFF.

This chain connects TRBV3-1 to TRBJ1-2, with D unresolved. The CDR3 is 12 residues long. V was trimmed by 1 base and J by 3 bases, leaving 3 bases between them. The germline gives CDR1 LGHDT, CDR2 YNNKEL (reference sequence). The CDR3 DNA reads as TGTGCCAGCAGCCAAGCAGACTATGGCTACACCTTC. Translated, it gives CASSQADYGYTF.

This sequence joins TRBV10-3 and TRBJ1-1; D remains unclear. The CDR3 consists of 12 residues. In germline, CDR1 is ENHRY, CDR2 SYGVKD. The V end lost 0 bases, the J end lost 8 bases, and 7 bases lay between the germline ends. The CDR3 nucleotides read TGTGCCATCAGTGAGTCCTTGGCCGAAGCTTTCTTT. Protein sequence: CAISESLAEAFF.

The rearrangement uses TRBV28 and TRBJ2-5, with 7 bases aligning to TRBD2. CDR1 is MDHEN and CDR2 is SYDVKM in the germline V gene. The ends lost 6 bases at V and 4 bases at J; junction bases unmatched: 20. This CDR3 has 18 amino acids. CDR3 residues: CASSDLSGFTLGPETQYF. CDR3 bases: TGTGCCAGCAGCGACCTTAGCGGGTTTACCTTGGGGCCAGAGACCCAGTACTTC.

The chain uses TRBV20-1 and TRBJ1-1, with TRBD1 matching over 10 bases. After removal of 3 bases from V and 11 bases from J, the junction contained 9 bases not matched to a gene. Germline loops: CDR1 DFQATT, CDR2 SNEGSKA (reference sequence). The CDR3 length is 13 residues. CDR3 loop: CSARGTGTGAAFF. The CDR3, as DNA: TGCAGTGCTAGGGGAACCGGGACAGGGGCCGCTTTCTTT.